This T cell receptor beta chain was obtained from a study of cytomegalovirus exposure and HLA in healthy donors (TCRdb year 2017). Background for the entire study: An earlier analysis of approximately 640 of the donors reported 250 to 300 Gb of sequence data and about 100 million unique TCR beta sequences from some 180 million T cells. The study aimed to test whether signatures of past pathogen exposure could be identified by cataloging public T cell receptors. An early release covering more than 500 HLA-typed donors comprised about 290 gigabases of sequencing data and some 79 million unique TCR sequences. A later analysis re-analyzed previously published TCR beta repertoires from about 730 donors and added high-resolution HLA genotyping to study TCR occurrence patterns. Roughly 5 DR-DQ haplotypes were handled as single units for association and clustering because linkage in the cohort was strong. The genetic ancestry cluster associated with self-reported Caucasian donors included roughly 84% of the roughly 380 genotyped donors. Alongside the repertoire data, information on donor age, sex, ethnicity and CMV serostatus was compiled. To predict cytomegalovirus infection status, the study combined high-throughput TCR immunosequencing, statistical association of individual TCRs with disease status, and machine learning. Genome-wide SNP genotypes for about three fifths of the roughly 670 donors were used in a later genetic analysis, which treated that subset as a discovery cohort. Among roughly 400 genotyped donors of the cohort, an average of roughly 230,000 unique TCR beta nucleotide sequences was sequenced per donor, of which approximately 19% were non-productive. HLA typing covered class I and class II loci at four-digit resolution. In an earlier analysis of 500 to 650 of the donors, high-throughput TCR beta sequencing was used to judge whether each TCR beta V gene segment behaved as functional or pseudogenic. Along with the roughly 670-subject first cohort, a separate validation cohort of around 120 different subjects was used. In the later analysis, no new phenotypic data were used to find candidate immune exposures; instead, reliance was placed on TCR beta sequences and their occurrence across donors. The study profiled the T cell repertoires of some 610 subjects by immunosequencing and related them to cytomegalovirus serostatus. Every discovery cohort repertoire had been produced on one sequencing platform. Typing coverage differed by locus: A, B, C, DRB1 and DQB1 were typed in roughly 629-630 donors, DQA1 in 522, DPA1 in some 610, and DPB1 in 450 to 480.

The CDR3 goes from the cysteine to the phenylalanine over 15 residues. CDR3 DNA only is kept here, 45 bases in frame from base 1. The germline V gene encodes CDR1 ENHRY and CDR2 SYGVKD. Unmatched junction bases come to 9, with V trimmed by 2 bases and J by 5 bases. The cohort was made up of roughly 670 healthy bone marrow donors. All cohort members were sampled while nominally healthy, although unrecorded immune exposures were likely present. The donor tested CMV seronegative, placing the donor among the roughly 400 seronegative members of the cohort. A peripheral blood sample was provided by each donor, and peripheral blood mononuclear cells were used for TCR beta sequencing. The Qiagen DNeasy Blood Extraction Kit was used to extract genomic DNA from the blood cell samples. Note on this clone: No cognate antigen has been identified for it.

What the research found in general, with its limitations: A later genetic analysis associated a missense DCLRE1C variant with V-gene and J-gene trimming of TCR beta chains, and an independent cohort replicated the association. A later analysis reported that several top co-occurrence clusters appeared linked to parvovirus B19, influenza, CMV and Epstein-Barr virus. A later analysis associated 16,951 TCR beta sequences with specific HLA alleles at a false discovery rate of 0.05. The cohort was sequenced for TCR beta chains only, and without alpha or paired-chain data the features that could be detected were limited. Immune exposure information for the cohort was limited to CMV serostatus. A later analysis found that most CMV-associated TCR beta chains appeared HLA-restricted, with HLA associations seemingly driven largely by CMV exposure. Broadly in line with IMGT annotations, most TCR beta V segments showed up in productive rearrangements about 87% or about 30% of the time in an earlier analysis of a few hundred of the donors. Most TCR sequences were seen in very few donors, while some public TCRs were found in many individuals. Three of the identified cytomegalovirus-associated TCR beta chains were confirmed in vitro to be specific for cytomegalovirus antigens. The presence/absence analyses assumed that sequencing depth was roughly uniform across donors, and that assumption may not be true. A further reported finding was that TCR beta sequences accurately predicted the HLA-A and HLA-B alleles for most subjects in the first cohort. Because some donors lacked HLA typing at each locus, the association tests relied only on the typed subset. When HLA alleles, especially DR and DQ, strongly co-occurred, TCR associations were difficult to assign to individual alleles. In a later analysis, HLA-associated TCR beta chains showed more clonal expansion and lower generation probabilities than non-associated chains that were equally common. Some IMGT-functional V segments, including TRBV6-2 and TRBV6-3, could not be told apart with the 87-base-pair reads, so those segments were excluded. The authors suggested that the approach could potentially be extended to other disease states and immunological phenotypes. Compared with the approximately 720-donor mean, donors in an Asian-associated ancestry cluster had fewer N-insertions in productive TCRs, according to a later genetic analysis. A group of highly shared sequence variants was considered likely to be a technical artifact of the sequencing pipeline. The study gave a list of more than 150 TCR beta chains associated with cytomegalovirus. Cytomegalovirus status was reported to be diagnosed by the classifier with high specificity and sensitivity in both the original and validation cohorts. Correlated functional status among segregating V segments might be attributable to linkage disequilibrium, but an unknown experimental factor could not be ruled out. Over 15 rarely observed V segments, including chromosome 9 orphons, were excluded from the earlier analysis of several hundred of the donors because counts were too low. In a later analysis, TCR association rates were found to vary across HLA loci, with the most associated TCRs seen for DRB1 alleles and the fewest for HLA-C alleles.

Library prep was done by the immunoSEQ multiplex PCR assay. For the multiplex PCR, a mixture combining 60 forward primers for TCR Vbeta segments and 13 reverse primers for TCR Jbeta segments was used. Amplification of the CDR3 region of rearranged TCR beta genes was performed with a multiplex PCR assay on genomic DNA. The Illumina HiSeq System was used to sequence the amplified TCR beta libraries as 87-base-pair reads. In the source study's methods: Across the 500 to 850 repertoires, a later analysis counted roughly 77 million unique TCR beta chains, around 10 million of which were shared by at least two donors. Raw reads were error-corrected and collapsed into unique sequences with a nearest-neighbor algorithm that merged closely related sequences to remove PCR and sequencing errors. To assign V, D and J gene segments, CDR3 sequences were aligned to IMGT reference sequences. For a sequence to be retained, at least a six-nucleotide match to both a V gene segment and a J gene segment was required. Rearrangements were called productive when the CDR3 lacked stop codons and stayed in frame with V and J; all others were non-productive. Following IMGT convention, CDR3 was defined as the stretch from the second conserved V-encoded cysteine to the conserved J-encoded phenylalanine. The earlier analysis of more than 450 of the donors excluded sequences that lacked an unambiguous match to a single V gene segment. In an earlier analysis of approximately 590 of the donors, V segments were called functional above 56.7% productive rearrangements and were called segregating when the between-donor standard deviation exceeded 5%. A statistical classification framework was built to diagnose cytomegalovirus status from the catalog of TCR beta chain sequences. A later analysis assigned V and J genes by comparing TCR nucleotide sequences with IMGT/GENE-DB human TR gene sequences. Using the TCRdist pipeline, a later analysis assigned CDR3 sequences along with most-parsimonious VDJ recombination scenarios. In a later analysis, each TCR beta chain was defined by its CDR3 amino acid sequence together with its V-gene family, and reads without a unique V-gene family were excluded. A later analysis removed 592 highly shared, low-generation-probability nucleotide sequences to deal with suspected cross-contamination and a sequencing artifact. A later analysis calculated a clonal expansion index for each public chain from normalized within-repertoire ranks of inferred template counts. Generation probabilities in a later analysis came from a VDJ recombination model fitted to out-of-frame rearrangements, and those results were checked against IGoR. Hypergeometric tests were used in a later analysis to score TCR-TCR, TCR-HLA and TCR-CMV co-occurrence, with a repertoire-size bias correction applied to the TCR pairs. To estimate false discovery rates, a later analysis permuted the HLA or CMV assignments 20 times. In a later analysis, co-occurring TCRs were grouped using DBSCAN, with TCRdist sequence similarity added in when clustering inside HLA-allele-positive subsets. For co-occurrence clustering, repertoires with fewer than 30,000 or more than 120,000 public chains were excluded, along with five repertoires with anomalous nucleotide sharing. TCRdb holds this immuneACCESS table with in-frame rearrangements only. Some clones are missing; in checked studies, unresolved V genes explain under half, and the rest has no known cause. The D gene and trimming were derived from the DNA, and the V and J assignments and clone size from that table. The record for this sample contains roughly 120,000 clones. The biggest ten clones account for 2% to 2.5% of the sample.

Sequencing was done on a sample of PBMCs. The clonotype originates from a man between 40 and 49 years old in good health and CMV-seronegative. The sequence links TRBV10-3 to TRBJ2-7; 7 bases in between match TRBD1. The CDR3 region reads CAISEIDRVGHEQYF. DNA sequence: TGTGCCATCAGTGAGATAGACAGGGTTGGCCACGAGCAGTACTTC.